This T cell receptor beta chain was profiled in a study of cytomegalovirus exposure and HLA in healthy donors. Profiled with immunoSEQ multiplex PCR; TCRdb holds only in-frame clones, not every one. The table has about 140,000 clones, 80% to 90% seen once. The donors were in the approximately 110-subject validation cohort; that cohort was separate from the roughly 700-subject first cohort. Germline CDR1 LNHNV, CDR2 YYDKDF (reference sequence). V lost 5 bases and J lost 0, with 14 bases in between. The CDR3 length is 16 residues. Note on this clone: The antigen remains undetermined.

Study-wide results and limits: It was approximately 160 TCR beta chains that were listed as cytomegalovirus-associated.

The sequenced sample consisted of PBMCs. The receptor comes from a man in his late teens or twenties in good health and CMV-seropositive. The J gene is TRBJ2-1, the V gene TRBV15; D uncertain. In nucleotides, the CDR3 is TGTGCCACCAGCCTTCCGACTCTGAGCTCCTACAATGAGCAGTTCTTC. This translates into CATSLPTLSSYNEQFF.